The T cell receptor (beta chain) described here comes from a study of blood T cell repertoires in COVID-19. The overall study: PBMCs, B-cell-depleted T cells, or T cells provided the cDNA or gDNA that made up the material.

This CDR3 comprises 16 residues. CDR1 is KGHSH, CDR2 LQKENI, per germline. Trimming left V 2 bases short and J 3 bases short, with 16 bases between. The protocol was immunoSEQ multiplex PCR, while the TCRdb copy is restricted to in-frame clones and leaves out a portion. This sample carries around 42,000 clones, about 86% of them seen once, and the ten largest clones take 55% to 60%. The sequenced sample was peripheral blood. This sequence was found in a man aged 65 to 79 with acute or convalescent COVID-19. The gene calls are TRBV18 and TRBJ1-2, with D possibly TRBD1 on 6 matching bases. CDR3 sequence reads: CASSPGLRTVDYGYTF. The CDR3 DNA sequence: TGTGCCAGCTCACCAGGGCTTCGGACAGTCGACTATGGCTACACCTTC.